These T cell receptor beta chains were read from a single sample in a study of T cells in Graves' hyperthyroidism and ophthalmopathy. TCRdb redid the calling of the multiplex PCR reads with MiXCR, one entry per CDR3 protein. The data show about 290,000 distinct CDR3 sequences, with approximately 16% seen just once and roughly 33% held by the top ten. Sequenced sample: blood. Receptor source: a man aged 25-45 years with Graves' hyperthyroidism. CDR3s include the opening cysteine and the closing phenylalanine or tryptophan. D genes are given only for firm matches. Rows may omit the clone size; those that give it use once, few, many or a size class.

CASSQRGGSYNEQFF,TGTGCCAGCAGCCAACGGGGCGGATCCTACAATGAGCAGTTCTTC,TRBJ2-1,once,-,TRBV16
CASSLKGAKNIQYF,TGTGCCAGCAGTTTAAAGGGGGCCAAAAACATTCAGTACTTC,TRBJ2-4,-,-,TRBV12-3/TRBV12-4
CASSRRGRETQYF,TGTGCCAGCAGCCGCAGGGGGCGCGAGACCCAGTACTTC,TRBJ2-5,-,TRBD1,TRBV13
CASSQIEGDTEAFF,TGTGCCAGCAGCCAAATTGAGGGCGACACTGAAGCTTTCTTT,TRBJ1-1,many,-,TRBV3-1
CASSLSGQGSPFTAYGYTF,TGTGCCAGCAGTCTAAGCGGACAGGGGTCCCCCTTTACCGCTTATGGCTACACCTTC,TRBJ1-2,many,TRBD1,TRBV27
CASSEGRRWAEAFF,TGTGCCAGCAGTGAAGGCCGGAGATGGGCTGAAGCTTTCTTT,TRBJ1-1,many,-,TRBV2
CSVEGSGLQGYTF,TGCAGCGTTGAGGGCAGCGGCCTGCAGGGCTACACCTTC,TRBJ1-2,many,-,TRBV29-1
CASSVGPLTGNTGELFF,TGTGCCAGCAGCGTCGGTCCGCTAACAGGGAACACCGGGGAGCTGTTTTTT,TRBJ2-2,few,-,TRBV9
CASSENTWDSGSDEQFF,TGTGCCAGCAGTGAAAATACGTGGGATAGCGGGAGCGATGAGCAGTTCTTC,TRBJ2-1,few,TRBD2,TRBV6-1
CSARGGGTGELFF,TGCAGTGCAAGGGGGGGGGGGACCGGGGAGCTGTTTTTT,TRBJ2-2,-,-,TRBV20-1